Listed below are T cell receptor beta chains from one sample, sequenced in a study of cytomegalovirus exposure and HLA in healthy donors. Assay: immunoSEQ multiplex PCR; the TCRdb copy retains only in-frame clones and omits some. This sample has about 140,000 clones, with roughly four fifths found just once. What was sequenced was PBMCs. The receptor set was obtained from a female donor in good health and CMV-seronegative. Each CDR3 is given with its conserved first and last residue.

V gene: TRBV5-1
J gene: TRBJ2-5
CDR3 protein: CASSLGQGFLQETQYF

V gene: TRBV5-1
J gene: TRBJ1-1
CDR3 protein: CASSPTGDSEAFF

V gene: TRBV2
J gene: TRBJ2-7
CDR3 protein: CASSAGRTYEQYF

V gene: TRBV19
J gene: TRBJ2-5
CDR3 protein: CASCDRGDQETQYF

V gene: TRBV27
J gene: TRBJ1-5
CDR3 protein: CASSLGYSASNQPQHF

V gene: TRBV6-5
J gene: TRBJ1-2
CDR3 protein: CATNAGGYTF

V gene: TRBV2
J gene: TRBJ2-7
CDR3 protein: CASSKAAEIYEQYF

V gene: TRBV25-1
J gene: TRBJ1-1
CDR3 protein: CASSVPGGTEAFF

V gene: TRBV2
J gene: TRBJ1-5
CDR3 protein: CASSRLTQPQHF

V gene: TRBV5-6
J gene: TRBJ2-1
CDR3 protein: CASSLVALRDSSYNEQFF

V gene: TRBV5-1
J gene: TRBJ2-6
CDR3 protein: CASRPDGEVAGANVLTF

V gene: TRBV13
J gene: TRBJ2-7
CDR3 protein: CASSLGLADSYEQYF

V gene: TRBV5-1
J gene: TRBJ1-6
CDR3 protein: CASSFQDRTSYNSPLHF

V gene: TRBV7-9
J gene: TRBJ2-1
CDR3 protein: CASSLMGQKNNEQFF

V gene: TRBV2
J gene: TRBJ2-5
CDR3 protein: CASPPLAGPRTQYF

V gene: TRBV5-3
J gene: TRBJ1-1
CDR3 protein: CARSLEITEAFF

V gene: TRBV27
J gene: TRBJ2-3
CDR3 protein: CASRRGAVPSTDTQYF